Shown below are 6 T cell receptor beta chains from a single sample sequenced in a study of OX40 agonist ivuxolimab in advanced cancers. Produced via immunoSEQ multiplex PCR; TCRdb's table is partial and in-frame only. This sample has about 51,000 clones, with roughly 80% found just once. The sequenced sample was CD4+ or CD8+ T cells sorted from blood, obtained in a trial of the OX40 agonist ivuxolimab. All receptors come from an adult with an advanced solid tumor such as melanoma, head and neck, liver or kidney cancer.

This clone was seen once. V and J are TRBV5-4 and TRBJ1-1; D unclear. Trimming took off 3 bases at V and 3 bases at J, with 6 bases between the two ends. CDR1 and CDR2 (germline): SGHNT, YYREEE (reference sequence). This CDR3 is 12 amino acids long. CDR3 DNA: TGTGCCAGCAGCTCTAGGGACACTGAAGCTTTCTTT. Protein sequence: CASSSRDTEAFF.

This clone came up once. This sequence joins TRBV28 and TRBJ1-6, with a tentative D call TRBD1 (5 bases). The V end was cut by 6 bases, the J end by 0 bases, with 15 bases between. The CDR3 runs to 17 residues. The germline V gene encodes CDR1 MDHEN and CDR2 SYDVKM. The CDR3 protein is CASSQYLGGSYNSPLHF. The CDR3, as DNA: TGTGCCAGCAGCCAATACCTGGGGGGCTCCTATAATTCACCCCTCCACTTT.

The gene calls are TRBV5-1 and TRBJ1-5; D might be TRBD1 (6 bases). The CDR3 is made up of 13 amino acids. Germline loops: CDR1 SGHRS, CDR2 YFSETQ. V gave up 3 bases and J gave up 5 bases, with 9 bases separating them. As DNA, the CDR3 is TGCGCCAGCAGCTGGGACATCCATCAGCCCCAGCATTTT. This codes for CASSWDIHQPQHF. The variable domain in full, with the rest retrieved from reference TRBV5-1 and TRBJ1-5, is KAGVTQTPRYLIKTRGQQVTLSCSPISGHRSVSWYQQTPGQGLQFLFEYFSETQRNKGNFPGRFSGRQFSNSRSEMNVSTLELGDSALYLCASSWDIHQPQHFGDGTRLSIL.

This clone has more than one count but fewer than ten. The rearrangement joins TRBV30 to TRBJ1-6, with unresolved D. Germline lookup yields CDR1 GTSNPN and CDR2 SVGIG (reference sequence). This CDR3 contains 13 residues. With 8 bases removed from V and 7 bases from J, the gap between germline ends came to 15 bases. The CDR3 DNA sequence: TGTGCCGCCAGCGGGGAAACCAATTCACCCCTCCACTTT. Protein product: CAASGETNSPLHF.

J is TRBJ2-5 and V is TRBV7-9; 7 bases agree with TRBD2. V shed 1 base and J 5 bases; nucleotides not matched to a gene: 7. The CDR3 runs to 15 residues. Germline loops: CDR1 SEHNR, CDR2 FQNEAQ (reference sequence). CDR3 sequence reads: CASSLGGSSIETQYF. The CDR3 nucleotides are TGTGCCAGCAGCTTAGGCGGGAGTAGTATTGAGACCCAGTACTTC. The full variable domain, completed using reference TRBV7-9 and TRBJ2-5, is DTGVSQNPRHKITKRGQNVTFRCDPISEHNRLYWYRQTLGQGPEFLTYFQNEAQLEKSRLLSDRFSAERPKGSFSTLEIQRTEQGDSAMYLCASSLGGSSIETQYFGPGTRLLVL.

The rearrangement uses TRBV4-1 and TRBJ2-3; TRBD2 aligns across 9 bases. The germline gives CDR1 MGHRA, CDR2 YSYEKL. The CDR3 is 16 amino acids. Trimming at V came to 2 bases and at J to 3 bases, leaving 6 bases not matched to a gene. As DNA, the CDR3 is TGCGCCAGCAGCCAAACTCTAGCGGGAACGACAGATACGCAGTATTTT. It yields the protein CASSQTLAGTTDTQYF.